This is a list of T cell receptor beta chains from one sample in a study of T cells in localized non-small cell lung cancer. Clones were sequenced by immunoSEQ multiplex PCR, and TCRdb holds only the in-frame ones, with some missing. The repertoire includes about 23,000 clones, roughly nine tenths of them detected once, and roughly 14% sits in the top ten. This specimen consisted of peripheral blood, obtained before any cancer treatment. The source of these receptors is a male donor at least 60 years old with stage I lung adenocarcinoma. CDR3s include the opening cysteine and the closing phenylalanine or tryptophan. D genes are given only for firm matches. Clone size appears in some rows only: once, few, many, or a class for an expanded clone.

abundance: .; j_gene: TRBJ1-2; d_gene: .; v_gene: TRBV25-1; len: 14; CDR3nt: TGTGCCAGCAGTGATGGGAGGATTGGGCTTGGCTACACCTTC; CDR3aa: CASSDGRIGLGYTF
abundance: .; j_gene: TRBJ1-5; d_gene: .; v_gene: TRBV30; len: 12; CDR3nt: TGTGCCTGGAGTGAGGCGGGTCAGCCCCAGCATTTT; CDR3aa: CAWSEAGQPQHF
abundance: .; j_gene: TRBJ2-3; d_gene: .; v_gene: TRBV7-2; len: 14; CDR3nt: TGTGCCAGCAGCTTACAGGGGGGGACAGATACGCAGTATTTT; CDR3aa: CASSLQGGTDTQYF
abundance: .; j_gene: TRBJ2-2; d_gene: .; v_gene: TRBV2; len: 15; CDR3nt: TGTGCCAGCACCCGAACACCTACGAACACCGGGGAGCTGTTTTTT; CDR3aa: CASTRTPTNTGELFF
abundance: .; j_gene: TRBJ2-7; d_gene: TRBD2; v_gene: TRBV7-2; len: 15; CDR3nt: TGTGCCAGCAGCTTAGCGCCAGCGGGAGTGTACGAGCAGTACTTC; CDR3aa: CASSLAPAGVYEQYF
abundance: .; j_gene: TRBJ1-1; d_gene: .; v_gene: TRBV7-2; len: 16; CDR3nt: TGTGCCAGCAGCTTAGGTGGGGGGGCCGCTGGGACTGAAGCTTTCTTT; CDR3aa: CASSLGGGAAGTEAFF
abundance: .; j_gene: TRBJ1-5; d_gene: .; v_gene: TRBV10-3; len: 14; CDR3nt: TGTGCCATCAGTGAGGGACGGGACAATCAGCCCCAGCATTTT; CDR3aa: CAISEGRDNQPQHF
abundance: .; j_gene: TRBJ1-2; d_gene: TRBD1; v_gene: TRBV10-2; len: 13; CDR3nt: TGCGCCAGCAGTGATACAGGGGGCGACGGCTACACCTTC; CDR3aa: CASSDTGGDGYTF
abundance: .; j_gene: TRBJ1-5; d_gene: TRBD1; v_gene: TRBV10-3; len: 15; CDR3nt: TGTGCCATCAGTGGGACAGGGGTCGGCAATCAGCCCCAGCATTTT; CDR3aa: CAISGTGVGNQPQHF
abundance: once; j_gene: TRBJ2-5; d_gene: .; v_gene: TRBV5-1; len: 14; CDR3nt: TGCGCCAGCAGCTTGGAGGGACGGCAAGAGACCCAGTACTTC; CDR3aa: CASSLEGRQETQYF
abundance: .; j_gene: TRBJ1-1; d_gene: TRBD1; v_gene: TRBV5-1; len: 17; CDR3nt: TGCGCCAGCAGCCCTCCACCCCAGGGGGCAGGACTTACTGAAGCTTTCTTT; CDR3aa: CASSPPPQGAGLTEAFF
abundance: .; j_gene: TRBJ2-7; d_gene: TRBD2; v_gene: TRBV2; len: 12; CDR3nt: TGTGCCAGCGGATTGACTAGCATCGAGCAGTACTTC; CDR3aa: CASGLTSIEQYF
abundance: .; j_gene: TRBJ2-7; d_gene: .; v_gene: TRBV12-2; len: 19; CDR3nt: TGTGCAAGTCGCCTACAGGGCCCCTCCGGACTAGCACCCGATTGGGAGCAGTACTTC; CDR3aa: CASRLQGPSGLAPDWEQYF
abundance: .; j_gene: TRBJ2-1; d_gene: TRBD2; v_gene: TRBV27; len: 13; CDR3nt: TGTGCCAGCAGTTTCGGCGCGGGACTAGCTGTGTTCTTC; CDR3aa: CASSFGAGLAVFF